This T cell receptor (beta chain) derives from a study of cytomegalovirus exposure and HLA in healthy donors. Study conclusions and caveats: Most TCR sequences proved rare, with some public TCRs found in many donors. Most of the TCR beta V segments (in an earlier analysis) were productive either about 87% or about 30% of the time.

It was with 60 Vbeta and 13 Jbeta primers that the PCR ran. Profiling relied on immunoSEQ multiplex PCR, and the TCRdb table lists in-frame clones only, not all of them. Its table lists more than 95,000 clones. The germline CDR1 and CDR2 sequences are MNHNS and SASEGT. V dropped 6 bases and J dropped 2 bases, with 16 bases sitting between them. The CDR3 loop spans 15 amino acids. A word on this clone: The antigen remains unidentified.

Specimen: PBMCs. This rearrangement joins TRBV6-1 to TRBJ1-1, with D unresolved. The source is a man aged 18 to 35 in good health and CMV-seronegative. CDR3 DNA: TGTGCCAGCAGCCAAATACAGACTACCAACACTGAAGCTTTCTTT. Protein sequence: CASSQIQTTNTEAFF.